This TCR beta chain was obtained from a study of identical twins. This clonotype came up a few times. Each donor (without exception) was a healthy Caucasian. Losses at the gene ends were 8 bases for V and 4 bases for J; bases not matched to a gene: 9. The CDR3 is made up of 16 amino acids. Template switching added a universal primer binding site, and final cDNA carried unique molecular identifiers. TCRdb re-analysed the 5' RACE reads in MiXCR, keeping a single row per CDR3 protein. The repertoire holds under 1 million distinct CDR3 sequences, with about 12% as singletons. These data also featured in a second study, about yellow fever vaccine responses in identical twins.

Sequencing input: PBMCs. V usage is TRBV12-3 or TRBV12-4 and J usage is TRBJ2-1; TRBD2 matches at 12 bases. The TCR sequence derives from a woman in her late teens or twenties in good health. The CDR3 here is CASQRAGTSGYNEQFF. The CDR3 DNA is TGTGCCAGCCAAAGGGCCGGGACTAGCGGGTACAATGAGCAGTTCTTC.